These T cell receptor beta chains were read from a single sample in a study of response to subunit inactivated influenza vaccine. TCRdb independently ran MiXCR on the RT-PCR reads; one entry per CDR3 protein. The sample includes some 550,000 distinct CDR3 sequences, less than 25% of them seen just once. These data also formed part of another study, on T cells expressing NK-cell markers.

The material was CD4+ T cells sorted from PBMCs, obtained 12 days after vaccination. Receptors originate from a man aged 45-60 years who received an inactivated influenza vaccine. The CDR3 runs from the conserved cysteine through the conserved F or W. The D gene is left open where the match is weak. Expanded clones are given a class, and other clones once, few, many or no size at all.

clone_size | j_call | v_call | d_call | cdr3_aa | cdr3_nt
few | TRBJ1-4 | TRBV11-2 | TRBD1 | CASSLQGAAEKLFF | TGTGCCAGCAGCTTACAGGGGGCGGCTGAAAAACTGTTTTTT
- | TRBJ1-4 | TRBV4-1 | - | CASSQFRDRGSKLFF | TGCGCCAGCAGCCAGTTCCGGGACCGAGGAAGTAAACTGTTTTTT
few | TRBJ2-1 | TRBV4-2 | TRBD2 | CASSHRAGAHNEQFF | TGTGCCAGCAGCCACCGAGCGGGGGCCCACAATGAGCAGTTCTTC
few | TRBJ1-1 | TRBV7-8 | - | CASSTTVNTEAFF | TGTGCCAGCAGCACGACGGTGAACACTGAAGCTTTCTTT
- | TRBJ1-1 | TRBV20-1 | TRBD1 | CSARVGGQGDFF | TGCAGTGCTAGAGTTGGAGGACAGGGGGATTTCTTT
- | TRBJ1-2 | TRBV10-3 | - | CAISDRQNYGYTF | TGTGCCATCAGTGATAGGCAGAACTATGGCTACACCTTC
- | TRBJ2-5 | TRBV4-2 | - | CASSQGAWGETQYF | TGTGCCAGCAGCCAAGGTGCATGGGGAGAGACCCAGTACTTC
- | TRBJ2-1 | TRBV24-1 | TRBD2 | CATSAASGTYNEQFF | TGTGCCACCAGTGCCGCTAGCGGGACCTACAATGAGCAGTTCTTC
- | TRBJ1-4 | TRBV20-1 | - | CSAKQGRATNEKLFF | TGCAGTGCTAAGCAGGGGAGGGCAACTAATGAAAAACTGTTTTTT
- | TRBJ1-6 | TRBV29-1 | TRBD1 | CSVATGDNSPLHF | TGCAGCGTCGCGACAGGGGATAATTCACCCCTCCACTTT
- | TRBJ2-5 | TRBV5-5 | - | CASSPRGGRETQYF | TGTGCCAGCAGCCCCAGAGGGGGACGAGAGACCCAGTACTTC
few | TRBJ2-5 | TRBV18 | - | CASSPSNGGETQYF | TGTGCCAGCTCACCAAGTAACGGTGGAGAGACCCAGTACTTC
many | TRBJ2-7 | TRBV29-1 | TRBD1 | CSVTDRYEQYF | TGCAGCGTCACGGACAGGTACGAGCAGTACTTC
- | TRBJ2-3 | TRBV3-1 | - | CASSRQPGLGDTQYF | TGTGCCAGCAGCCGACAGCCGGGCCTGGGGGATACGCAGTATTTT
- | TRBJ1-1 | TRBV30 | - | CAWSVPGFTEAFF | TGTGCCTGGAGTGTACCGGGGTTCACTGAAGCTTTCTTT
- | TRBJ1-1 | TRBV7-6 | TRBD1 | CASTLLGTGSPEAFF | TGTGCCAGCACTCTTCTCGGGACAGGGTCGCCTGAAGCTTTCTTT
few | TRBJ2-5 | TRBV20-1 | TRBD2 | CSARNSGRTGETQYF | TGCAGTGCTAGAAATAGCGGGAGGACCGGAGAGACCCAGTACTTC
- | TRBJ1-4 | TRBV12-3/TRBV12-4 | - | CASSDLQGGKLFF | TGTGCCAGCAGTGACCTACAGGGAGGAAAACTGTTTTTT
- | TRBJ2-1 | TRBV5-1 | TRBD1 | CASTTTGTASFNEQFF | TGCGCCAGCACCACAACCGGGACAGCCTCGTTCAATGAGCAGTTCTTC
- | TRBJ1-5 | TRBV12-3/TRBV12-4 | - | CASRGGQGQPQHF | TGTGCCAGCAGGGGGGGGCAGGGTCAGCCCCAGCATTTT
- | TRBJ2-3 | TRBV5-1 | TRBD2 | CASSAGTIPTDTQYF | TGCGCCAGCAGCGCCGGGACTATTCCCACAGATACGCAGTATTTT
few | TRBJ2-5 | TRBV6-2/TRBV6-3 | TRBD2 | CASSLPSGSQYF | TGTGCCAGCAGTCTACCTAGCGGGTCCCAGTACTTC
- | TRBJ1-2 | TRBV5-1 | - | CASSLQGQSYGYTF | TGCGCCAGCAGCTTGCAGGGGCAATCCTATGGCTACACCTTC
- | TRBJ2-7 | TRBV3-1 | TRBD2 | CASSHSSGRLYEQYF | TGTGCCAGCAGCCACAGTAGCGGGAGGTTGTACGAGCAGTACTTC
- | TRBJ2-3 | TRBV6-2/TRBV6-3 | TRBD1 | CASSYSLKQGAKTDTQYF | TGTGCCAGCAGTTACTCTTTGAAACAGGGGGCCAAAACAGATACGCAGTATTTT
- | TRBJ2-3 | TRBV20-1 | - | CSARDDWGAGTDTQYF | TGCAGTGCTAGAGATGATTGGGGGGCTGGCACAGATACGCAGTATTTT
- | TRBJ2-6 | TRBV5-1 | - | CASSLQGQSGANVLTF | TGCGCCAGCAGCCTCCAAGGACAGTCTGGGGCCAACGTCCTGACTTTC
- | TRBJ2-5 | TRBV11-2 | TRBD2 | CASSRFPSGGASETQYF | TGTGCCAGCAGCCGTTTCCCTAGCGGGGGGGCATCGGAGACCCAGTACTTC